The rows below give T cell receptor beta chains drawn from one sample of a study of T cell responses to AZD1222 COVID-19 vaccine. TCRdb keeps only in-frame clones here, not all; method: immunoSEQ multiplex PCR. The top ten clones hold less than 5.5% of a sample with approximately 83,000 clones, around 90% of them seen once. Source: peripheral blood, taken on day 0 of MenACWY control vaccination. These receptors originate from an adult in good health. Each CDR3 is given with its conserved first and last residue.

>TRBV7-8|TRBJ2-5
CASSPQETQYF
>TRBV29-1|TRBJ1-5
CSVGTATNQPQHF
>TRBV3-1/TRBV3-2|TRBJ2-1
CASSQGEGLARGRSYNEQFF
>TRBV3-1/TRBV3-2|TRBJ1-3
CASSQGGTVGNTIYF
>TRBV4-2|TRBJ2-2
CASSQVSTGELFF
>TRBV29-1|TRBJ2-2
CSVVGEHTGELFF
>TRBV12-3/TRBV12-4|TRBJ1-5
CASSPTGVIAQHF
>TRBV6-1|TRBJ2-5
CASSEGGAGGETQYF
>TRBV27|TRBJ1-5
CASSLLGDQPQHF
>TRBV10-1|TRBJ2-7
CASSGSPYEQYF
>TRBV7-9|TRBJ2-5
CASTLGTSGGQETQYF
>TRBV7-8|TRBJ2-7
CASSFDLTYEQYF
>TRBV7-9|TRBJ1-1
CASSREGAGTEAFF
>TRBV7-2|TRBJ2-1
CASREVGVNEQFF
>TRBV19|TRBJ1-4
CASSQRGTPGEKLFF
>TRBV5-8|TRBJ2-5
CASSLGGIRGETQYF